Each of the 10 T cell receptor beta chains below was sequenced from the same sample in a study of cytomegalovirus exposure and HLA in healthy donors. A multiplex PCR was run with 60 Vbeta primers and 13 Jbeta primers. Produced via immunoSEQ multiplex PCR; TCRdb's table is partial and in-frame only. The sample has about 110,000 clones, approximately 79% seen once. The sample taken for sequencing was PBMCs. These TCRs come from a woman in her thirties or forties in good health and CMV-seropositive.

The J gene is TRBJ2-7, the V gene TRBV11-2; D may be TRBD2 (5 bases). Germline CDR1 reads SGHAT; CDR2 reads FQNNGV. The CDR3 runs to 15 residues. Trimming removed 0 bases from V and 3 bases from J, with 12 bases in between. Here the CDR3 reads CASSLDPGYNYEQYF. The CDR3 nucleotides are TGTGCCAGCAGCTTAGATCCGGGATATAACTACGAGCAGTACTTC.

V gene TRBV14 combines with J gene TRBJ2-3, with no clear D. Germline CDR1 SGHDN, CDR2 FVKESK. This CDR3 region has 12 residues. V was cut by 1 base and J by 8 bases, with 7 bases left in between. In nucleotides, the CDR3 is TGTGCCAGCAGCCAAGTCAGTGGTACGCAGTATTTT. Its translation is CASSQVSGTQYF.

The genes are TRBV15 and TRBJ2-1, with 14 nucleotides matching TRBD2. The CDR3 length is 17 residues. CDR1 is LNHNV, CDR2 YYDKDF, per germline (reference sequence). The trim removed 4 bases at V and 5 bases at J, leaving 7 bases unmatched. The CDR3 spells CATSMRTSGGLHNEQFF. The CDR3 DNA reads TGTGCCACCAGCATGCGGACTAGCGGGGGGCTTCACAATGAGCAGTTCTTC.

The chain recombines TRBV5-1 with TRBJ1-4; D is perhaps TRBD1 (5 bases). The CDR3 runs to 14 residues. Trimming cost V 4 bases and J 3 bases, with 10 bases left between them. In germline, CDR1 is SGHRS, CDR2 YFSETQ. The CDR3 nucleotides read TGCGCCAGCAGCCTAGGAGGGGCTAATGAAAAACTGTTTTTT. It specifies CASSLGGANEKLFF.

The genes are TRBV5-1 and TRBJ2-7, with 10 bases lining up with TRBD2. Germline assignment: CDR1 SGHRS and CDR2 YFSETQ. The CDR3 runs 16 residues. Trimming took 4 bases from V and 0 from J; bases not matched to a gene: 7. The CDR3 DNA reads TGCGCCAGCAGCATACAGAGCGGGGGGGGCTCCTACGAGCAGTACTTC. It translates to CASSIQSGGGSYEQYF.

This clone was detected only once. The DNA of the CDR3 is TGTGCCAGCAGCCTAGGACTGCATAACACTGAAGCTTTCTTT. This codes for CASSLGLHNTEAFF. The chain uses TRBV11-2 and TRBJ1-1; D call uncertain. Germline values: CDR1 SGHAT, CDR2 FQNNGV. Between the trimmed V and J ends, which lost 5 bases and 2 bases, there was a span of 12 bases. There are 14 residues in the CDR3.

This sequence joins TRBV6-1 and TRBJ1-2; possible D gene TRBD1, 6 bases. The CDR3 loop spans 15 amino acids. V was cut by 2 bases and J by 0 bases, with 10 bases left in between. Germline V CDR1 and CDR2: MNHNS, SASEGT. The CDR3 nucleotides are TGTGCCAGCAGTGAAATGGGGGCAGCTAACTATGGCTACACCTTC. This codes for CASSEMGAANYGYTF.

V is TRBV5-1 and J is TRBJ1-1; D remains unclear. The CDR3 totals 14 residues. V dropped 0 bases and J dropped 1 base, with 7 bases sitting between them. Per germline, CDR1 SGHRS and CDR2 YFSETQ. The CDR3, as DNA: TGCGCCAGCAGCTTGGCCAGGCAGAACACTGAAGCTTTCTTT. It encodes CASSLARQNTEAFF.

The J gene is TRBJ2-5, the V gene TRBV19, with 7 bases aligning to TRBD1. The V segment lost 3 bases and the J segment 2 bases; nucleotides outside the gene matches: 3. The CDR3 has 14 residues. Germline CDR1 and CDR2: LNHDA and SQIVND (reference sequence). The CDR3 spells CASSMGDRQETQYF. The CDR3 nucleotides read TGTGCCAGTAGTATGGGGGACAGACAAGAGACCCAGTACTTC. The whole variable domain, remainder taken from reference TRBV19 and TRBJ2-5, is DGGITQSPKYLFRKEGQNVTLSCEQNLNHDAMYWYRQDPGQGLRLIYYSQIVNDFQKGDIAEGYSVSREKKESFPLTVTSAQKNPTAFYLCASSMGDRQETQYFGPGTRLLVL.

The chain couples TRBV9 to TRBJ2-7; possible D gene TRBD1, 6 bases. CDR1 and CDR2 from the germline V gene are SGDLS and YYNGEE. The V end lost 0 bases, the J end lost 3 bases, and 10 bases lay between the germline ends. This CDR3 region has 14 residues. In DNA, the CDR3 is TGTGCCAGCAGCGTAGGGACAGAATACTACGAGCAGTACTTC. This codes for CASSVGTEYYEQYF.